The 8 T cell receptor beta chains presented below share a single source sample, sequenced in a study of T cell changes during pregnancy in multiple sclerosis. Assay used: immunoSEQ multiplex PCR; TCRdb lists only in-frame clones, some missing. This table has approximately 60,000 clones, about 91% appearing once. Sequences were derived from peripheral blood, sampled before pregnancy. All receptors derive from a female donor with multiple sclerosis, enrolled in a pregnancy study.

The V gene is TRBV13, the J gene TRBJ2-7, with D possibly matching TRBD1 (5 bases). V was clipped by 5 bases and J by 6 bases, with 23 bases between them. The germline V gene has CDR1 PRHDT and CDR2 FYEKMQ (reference sequence). The CDR3 sequence is 16 residues long. In DNA, the CDR3 is TGTGCCAGCAGCCCCCCATTCGTTAGGGGCATGGGCGAGCAGTACTTC. It specifies CASSPPFVRGMGEQYF.

The V gene is TRBV6-1, the J gene TRBJ1-6; tentative D call: TRBD1 (5 bases). V shed 5 bases and J shed 14 bases, with 13 bases lying between them. Germline CDR1 MNHNS, CDR2 SASEGT. The CDR3 totals 12 residues. The DNA of the CDR3 is TGTGCCAGCAGTTATCGACAGCTAACCCTCCACTTT. Amino acids: CASSYRQLTLHF.

In DNA form, the CDR3 reads TGTGCCAGCAGTTATTCAGGGACTGGCTCCTACGAGCAGTACTTC. It codes for CASSYSGTGSYEQYF. The gene calls are TRBV7-2 and TRBJ2-7; D possibly corresponds to TRBD2 (6 bases). The CDR3 is 15 amino acids. V was shortened by 6 bases and J by 0 bases, with 15 bases between the two germline ends. The V gene's germline CDR1 is SGHTA and CDR2 FQGNSA.

This clone occurred once. The J gene is TRBJ1-1, the V gene TRBV5-6; D is uncertain. CDR1 SGHDT and CDR2 YYEEEE come from the germline V gene. This CDR3 spans 15 amino acids. Trimming removed 2 bases from V and 0 bases from J, with 11 bases in between. In DNA, the CDR3 is TGTGCCAGCAGCTTCGATTCGCGGTTGAACACTGAAGCTTTCTTT. Translating it yields CASSFDSRLNTEAFF.

This clone was counted between two and nine times. V gene TRBV7-2 combines with J gene TRBJ1-1; D uncertain. Germline CDR1 is SGHTA and CDR2 is FQGNSA. V lost 0 bases, J lost 3 bases, and 11 bases lay in between. This CDR3 contains 15 residues. The CDR3, as DNA: TGTGCCAGCAGCTTAGCCCAACAGCTATACACTGAAGCTTTCTTT. It is translated as CASSLAQQLYTEAFF. Looking up the rest from reference TRBV7-2 and TRBJ1-1 gives the full variable domain: GAGVSQSPSNKVTEKGKDVELRCDPISGHTALYWYRQSLGQGLEFLIYFQGNSAPDKSGLPSDRFSAERTGGSVSTLTIQRTQQEDSAVYLCASSLAQQLYTEAFFGQGTRLTVV.

J is TRBJ1-5 and V is TRBV6-1, with 9 bases lining up with TRBD1. Germline CDR1 reads MNHNS; CDR2 reads SASEGT. V was clipped by 6 bases and J by 7 bases; unmatched bases: 7. The CDR3 is 14 residues long. In DNA, the CDR3 is TGTGCCAGCAGGGACAGGGGCCCCGGACAGCCCCAGCATTTT. This sequence encodes CASRDRGPGQPQHF.

V usage is TRBV18 and J usage is TRBJ1-1, with D tentatively TRBD1 (5 bases). The CDR3 totals 15 residues. Germline values: CDR1 KGHSH, CDR2 LQKENI. The germline V and J ends were trimmed by 5 bases and 0 bases, with 13 bases remaining between them. CDR3 sequence: CASSLRGDMNTEAFF. The CDR3, as DNA: TGTGCCAGCTCATTACGGGGGGATATGAACACTGAAGCTTTCTTT.

This sequence joins TRBV11-3 and TRBJ1-6; 7 bases are shared with TRBD1. With 2 bases clipped from V and 0 bases from J, the junction kept 13 bases outside the gene matches. The length of the CDR3 is 20 residues. The germline V gene has CDR1 SGHNT and CDR2 YENEEA. The CDR3 coding sequence is TGTGCCAGCAGCTTATGGGGACAGTCGGTGAGGGGCTCCTATAATTCACCCCTCCACTTT. Translation gives CASSLWGQSVRGSYNSPLHF.